One T cell receptor (beta chain) is described in this entry. Its antigen is unknown. The germline V and J ends were trimmed by 4 bases and 4 bases, with 21 bases remaining between them. This CDR3 spans 16 amino acids. Looked up from germline, CDR1 is GTSNPN and CDR2 is SVGIG (reference sequence). The sample is drawn from a study of STAT5B mutations in CD4+ large granular lymphocyte leukemia. About the study: Among healthy controls, a particular HLA allele went with more CDR3 'QG' motifs.

The assay was run at survey level. Sequenced by immunoSEQ multiplex PCR; TCRdb stores in-frame clones only, minus some. The sample has under 40,000 clones, around four fifths seen once. Study conclusions and caveats: Without putative leukemic clones, patient CD4-sorted repertoires remained more clonal than healthy CD4+ repertoires.

Control samples were healthy donors' buffy coats. The clonotype originates from a human donor in good health. The sequencing sample was made of CD4+ T cells from blood buffy coats. V and J are TRBV30 and TRBJ2-3; perhaps TRBD1 as D (6 bases). CDR3 DNA: TGTGCCTGGATCCTCGGACAGAACAGTTACCCAGATACGCAGTATTTT. This encodes CAWILGQNSYPDTQYF.